These 26 T cell receptor delta chains originate from one sample sequenced in a study of gamma-delta chains in newborns, infants, children (dated by TCRdb to about 2019). The sequencer listed for this sample is Illumina MiSeq. Via CATT, TCRdb reprocessed the public reads, and rows with identical DNA were then joined. Recorded for this sample are over 950 delta-chain clones; over 3.5% of them occurred a single time. 20% to 30% of the sample is taken by the ten largest. Sequencing input: blood. Receptor source: a child who was a newborn, infant or young child, either healthy, febrile or measles-vaccinated (not recorded which).

Concerning this clone itself: This may stem from a read error, because a much larger clone lies one nucleotide away. Other DNA sequences from this sample encode an identical CDR3 as well. CDR3 in DNA: TGTGCTCTCGGGGAATCTACCTCTACTGGGGGATATGGGGGTAAACTCATCTTT. It codes for CALGESTSTGGYGGKLIF. The chain employs TRDV1 and TRDJ1; 11 positions match TRDD3. This CDR3 has 18 amino acids. The V gene's germline CDR1 is TSWWSYY and CDR2 QGS.

This clone was detected a few times. With a far larger clone one base away, a read error is the likely cause. The CDR3 protein is CACDTVLGDKLDTRQMFF. CDR3 nucleotide sequence: TGTGCCTGTGACACCGTACTGGGGGATAAATTGGACACCCGACAGATGTTTTTC. The rearrangement uses TRDV2 and TRDJ3, with 11 bases matching TRDD3. Germline V lookup: CDR1 GEAIGNYY, CDR2 EKD. V was pared by 0 bases and J by 6 bases, with 6 bases of the junction left unmatched. The CDR3 consists of 18 residues.

This clone is classed as medium-sized (0.01 to 0.1%). The chain combines TRDV1 with TRDJ1, with 7 bases lining up with TRDD3. CDR1 is TSWWSYY and CDR2 is QGS in the germline V gene. Trimming at V came to 2 bases and at J to 2 bases, leaving 23 bases not matched to a gene. The CDR3 runs 21 residues. The CDR3 DNA is TGTGCTCTTGGGGAAACCCCATTTAGGAGGATACGACATTTCGGGACCGATAAACTCATCTTT. Translated, it gives CALGETPFRRIRHFGTDKLIF.

Points on this clone: With a far larger clone one base away, a read error is the likely cause. This chain links TRDV2 with TRDJ3, with a weak D call TRDD3 (5 bases). This CDR3 has 17 residues. Germline V gene lookup returns CDR1 GEAIGNYY and CDR2 EKD. The CDR3 bases are TGTGCCAGTGACACCCGCGGGATCAACTGGGACACCCGACAGATGTTTTTC. The encoded protein is CASDTRGINWDTRQMFF.

This clone was counted a few times. This likely came from a read error, as a far larger clone is one base away. Other DNA sequences within the sample encode an identical CDR3. The rearrangement joins TRDV2 to TRDJ1; 11 bases are a match to TRDD3. The CDR3 runs to 18 residues. Per germline, CDR1 GEAIGNYY and CDR2 EKD. CDR3 loop: CACDSFLLGDKDTDKLIF. The CDR3, as DNA: TGTGCCTGTGACAGCTTCTTACTGGGGGATAAGGACACCGATAAACTCATCTTC.

This clone is labeled as large. Other DNA sequences of this sample code for an identical CDR3. This sequence joins TRDV2 and TRDJ3; 9 positions match TRDD3. Germline V CDR1 and CDR2: GEAIGNYY, EKD. The trim removed 0 bases at V and 2 bases at J, leaving 13 bases unmatched. This CDR3 region has 21 residues. CDR3 in DNA: TGTGCCTGTGACACCGCAGTACTGGGGGACATCCCCCCCTGGGACACCCGACAGATGTTTTTC. Protein: CACDTAVLGDIPPWDTRQMFF.

Concerning this clone itself: A much larger clone lies one base from this, so it may be a read error. The genes are TRDV1 and TRDJ1; 8 bases map to TRDD3. The CDR3 is 19 amino acids. CDR1 is TSWWSYY and CDR2 is QGS in the germline V gene. CDR3 sequence (DNA): TGTGCTCTTGAGGAACGGTTCGCCTACTTAAGGGATACGACCGATAAACTCATCTTT. This codes for CALEERFAYLRDTTDKLIF.

As regards this clone: A far larger clone is just one base off, so this is likely a read error. The rearrangement links TRDV2 to TRDJ3; D may be TRDD3 (5 bases). The CDR3 is made up of 17 amino acids. Germline V lookup: CDR1 GEAIGNYY, CDR2 EKD. The CDR3 DNA reads TGTGCCTGTGGCACCGCGGGGACCCCCTGGGACACCCGACAGATGTTTTTC. This codes for CACGTAGTPWDTRQMFF.

In its sample, this clone was seen a few times. With only one base between it and a far larger clone, this is likely a read error. The same CDR3 is also encoded by other DNA sequences in this sample. The rearrangement joins TRDV2 to TRDJ3, with 7 bases aligning to TRDD3. Germline V gene sequence: CDR1 GEAIGNYY, CDR2 EKD. CDR3 length: 16 residues. This CDR3 reads CACDWGSSWDTRQMFF. The CDR3, as DNA: TGTGCCTGTGACTGGGGGAGCTCCTGGGACACCCGTCAGATGTTTTTC.

Only a few counts were recorded for this clone. A much larger clone sits a single nucleotide away, making a read error possible. Different DNA sequences within this sample yield the same CDR3. CDR3 nucleotides: TGTGCCTGCGACAGACTGGGGGAGAGCTCCTGGGACACCCGACAGATGTTTTTC. It translates to CACDRLGESSWDTRQMFF. V is TRDV2 and J is TRDJ3; 9 bases are a match to TRDD3. Germline V lookup: CDR1 GEAIGNYY, CDR2 EKD. This CDR3 contains 18 residues.

This clone was seen only a few times. With only one base between it and a far larger clone, this is likely a read error. The chain couples TRDV2 to TRDJ1, with 10 nucleotides matching TRDD3. Germline CDR1 is GEAIGNYY and CDR2 is EKD. This CDR3 has 14 amino acids. Here the CDR3 reads CARDRGIRTDKLIF. The CDR3 DNA follows: TGTGCCCGTGACAGGGGGATACGCACCGATAAACTCATCTTT.

This clone turned up a few times. A far larger clone differs by one base, so this is likely a read error. The same CDR3 is also encoded by other DNA sequences in this sample. V gene TRDV2 combines with J gene TRDJ3, with D possibly TRDD3 on 5 matching bases. From germline, CDR1 is GEAIGNYY and CDR2 EKD. The CDR3 runs to 17 residues. DNA for the CDR3: TGCGCCTGTGACACCGCGGGGACCCCCTGGGACACCCGACAGATGTTTTTC. This gives the protein CACDTAGTPWDTRQMFF.

This clone is deemed large. The sample carries other DNA sequences with the same CDR3. As DNA, the CDR3 is TGTGCCTGTGACAATGCTACTGGGGGCACCTGGGACACCCGACAGATGTTTTTC. It specifies CACDNATGGTWDTRQMFF. This rearrangement joins TRDV2 to TRDJ3; 8 bases align to TRDD3. CDR3 length: 18 amino acids. Per the germline V gene, CDR1 is GEAIGNYY and CDR2 is EKD. Losses at the gene ends were 2 bases for V and 2 bases for J; bases not matched to a gene: 7.

With respect to this clone: This likely came from a read error, as a far larger clone is one base away. At the DNA level, this CDR3 is encoded by other sequences in the same sample as well. The gene calls are TRDV2 and TRDJ3; D may be TRDD3 (5 bases). This CDR3 region has 21 residues. Germline V gene lookup returns CDR1 GEAIGNYY and CDR2 EKD. Trimming took off 0 bases at V and 2 bases at J, with 22 bases between the two ends. The CDR3 region has the DNA TGTGCCTGTGACACCGCAGTACTAGGGGACATCCCCCCCTGGGACACCCGACAGATGTTTTTC. Translating it yields CACDTAVLGDIPPWDTRQMFF.

As concerns this clone: This sequence is one base from a far larger clone and is likely a read error. Other DNA sequences of this sample code for an identical CDR3. The V call is TRDV2, the J call TRDJ2; TRDD3 matches at 10 bases. CDR1 GEAIGNYY and CDR2 EKD come from the germline V gene. The CDR3 length is 14 residues. CDR3 amino acids: CACDTGGLTAQLFF. The CDR3 coding sequence is TGTGCCTGTGATACTGGGGGATTGACAGCGCAACTCTTCTTT.

As concerns this clone: TCRdb's entry gives the protein of a much larger clone, which mismatches this DNA's translation at residue 12, likely from a read error; the protein reported here is translated from the DNA. The chain recombines TRDV2 with TRDJ1, with 8 bases fitting TRDD3. This CDR3 has 15 amino acids. Germline CDR1 GEAIGNYY, CDR2 EKD. The CDR3 coding sequence is TGTGCCTGCCATACTGGGGGTCCGTACACCGATAACCTCATCTTT. It yields the protein CACHTGGPYTDNLIF.

Comment on this clone: A read error is likely here: a far larger clone is one base away. The J gene is TRDJ3, the V gene TRDV2, with 13 bases identical to TRDD3. The CDR3 has 19 amino acids. Per the germline V gene, CDR1 is GEAIGNYY and CDR2 is EKD. The DNA of the CDR3 is TGTGCCTGTGACAGACTGGGGGATACGTTTGCCTGGGGCACCCGACAGATGTTTTTC. It specifies CACDRLGDTFAWGTRQMFF.

Judged by abundance, this clone is large. This sample also contains other DNA sequences that code for the same CDR3. The genes are TRDV1 and TRDJ1; TRDD3 aligns across 13 bases. Per germline, CDR1 TSWWSYY and CDR2 QGS. Unmatched junction bases numbered 21, after V lost 2 bases and J lost 6 bases. The CDR3 is 21 residues long. CDR3 in DNA: TGTGCTCTTGGGGAAGGGGACCCTACCCCGATACTGGGGGATACGCTTCATAAACTCATCTTT. Protein sequence: CALGEGDPTPILGDTLHKLIF.

The rearrangement links TRDV2 to TRDJ3, with TRDD3 matching 9 bases. This CDR3 region has 18 residues. Germline V lookup: CDR1 GEAIGNYY, CDR2 EKD. V lost 1 base, J lost 0 bases, and 3 bases stayed unmatched. CDR3 sequence: CACDTYWGSSWDTRQMFF. The CDR3 region has the DNA TGTGCCTGTGACACGTACTGGGGGAGCTCCTGGGACACCCGACAGATGTTTTTC.

Concerning this clone: A far more abundant clone sits one base away, making this likely a read error. This sample includes further DNA sequences coding for the same CDR3. The genes are TRDV2 and TRDJ1, with D hard to call. There are 18 residues in the CDR3. CDR1 GEAIGNYY and CDR2 EKD come from the germline V gene. The V end was cut by 2 bases, the J end by 0 bases, with 21 bases between. CDR3 sequence: CACDKAVGDIGDTDKLIF. CDR3 bases: TGTGCCTGTGACAAGGCGGTGGGTGATATAGGGGACACCGATAAACTCATCTTT.

This clone was detected a few times. A far larger clone lies a single base away; this is likely a read error. The V gene is TRDV2, the J gene TRDJ1; no definite D call. This CDR3 comprises 18 residues. Per the germline V gene, CDR1 is GEAIGNYY and CDR2 is EKD. This CDR3 reads CARDTVSRFSRLFGKLIF. The CDR3 coding sequence is TGTGCCCGTGACACCGTGAGTCGATTCTCACGCTTATTCGGTAAACTCATCTTT.

The table lists this clone with a few counts. A single base is all that separates this from a far larger clone, so a read error is likely. The chain is built from TRDV2 and TRDJ3; D not resolved. Trimming removed 5 bases at V and 1 base at J, with 14 bases between. This CDR3 region has 17 residues. The germline V gene encodes CDR1 GEAIGNYY and CDR2 EKD. The CDR3 DNA reads as TGTGCCTGTGGCACTCGGTTGGGATCCTGGGACACCCGACAGATGTTTTTC. Translated, it gives CACGTRLGSWDTRQMFF.

By share of the sample, this clone is large. The rearrangement uses TRAV29/DV5 and TRDJ1, with 7 positions matching TRDD3. CDR1 and CDR2 from the germline V gene are NSMFDY and ISSIKDK. This CDR3 is 17 amino acids long. V was clipped by 0 bases and J by 0 bases; unmatched bases: 11. CDR3: CAASAGGSSRYTDKLIF. In nucleotides, the CDR3 is TGTGCAGCAAGCGCGGGGGGATCCTCAAGGTACACCGATAAACTCATCTTT.

This clone has just a few counts. This is likely an artifact of a read error, given a far larger clone one base away. Other DNA sequences of this sample code for an identical CDR3. The chain combines TRDV2 with TRDJ3; the match to TRDD3 covers 11 bases. V gave up 1 base and J gave up 4 bases; unmatched junction bases: 5. CDR3 length equals 18 residues. The germline V gene encodes CDR1 GEAIGNYY and CDR2 EKD. CDR3 loop: CACDTVLGDKWDTRQMFF. The CDR3, as DNA: TGTGCCTGTGACACTGTACTGGGGGATAAATGGGACACCCGACAGATGTTTTTC.

This clone is large within its sample. The same CDR3 can be traced to other DNA sequences in this sample. J is TRDJ1 and V is TRDV2; 13 nucleotides match TRDD3. V shed 0 bases and J 7 bases; nucleotides not matched to a gene: 25. The CDR3 loop spans 22 amino acids. Germline CDR1 GEAIGNYY, CDR2 EKD. The CDR3 DNA is TGTGCCTGTGACACCGCTGGCCACCACCGTTTACTGGGGGATACGAGCCCTCCTAAACTCATCTTT. This encodes CACDTAGHHRLLGDTSPPKLIF.

This clone occurred a few times. The rearrangement uses TRDV3 and TRDJ1; D might be TRDD3 (6 bases). V lost 0 bases and J 0 bases, leaving 11 bases between the germline ends. The CDR3 runs to 14 residues. In germline, CDR1 is TVYSNPD, CDR2 GDNSRS (reference sequence). CDR3 sequence (DNA): TGTGCCTTTAGTGGGGGTCCTTACACCGATAAACTCATCTTT. Its translation is CAFSGGPYTDKLIF. The whole variable domain, filled in from reference TRDV3 and TRDJ1, reads CDKVTQSSPDQTVASGSEVVLLCTYDTVYSNPDLFWYRIRPDYSFQFVFYGDNSRSEGADFTQGRFSVKHILTQKAFHLVISPVRTEDSATYYCAFSGGPYTDKLIFGKGTRVTVEP.